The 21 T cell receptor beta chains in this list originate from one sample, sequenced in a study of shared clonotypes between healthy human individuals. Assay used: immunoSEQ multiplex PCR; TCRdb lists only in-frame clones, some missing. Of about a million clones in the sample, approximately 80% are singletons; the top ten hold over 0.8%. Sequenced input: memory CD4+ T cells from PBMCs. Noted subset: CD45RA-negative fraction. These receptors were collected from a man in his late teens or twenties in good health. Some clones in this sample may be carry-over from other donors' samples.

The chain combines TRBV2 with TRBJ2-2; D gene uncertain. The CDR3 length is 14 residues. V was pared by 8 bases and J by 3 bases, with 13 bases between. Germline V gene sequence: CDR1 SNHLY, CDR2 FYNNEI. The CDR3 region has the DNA TGTGCCAGCTTGCTTACTGCCGACACCGGGGAGCTGTTTTTT. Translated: CASLLTADTGELFF. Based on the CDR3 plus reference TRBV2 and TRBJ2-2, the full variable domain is EPEVTQTPSHQVTQMGQEVILRCVPISNHLYFYWYRQILGQKVEFLVSFYNNEISEKSEIFDDQFSVERPDGSNFTLKIRSTKLEDSAMYFCASLLTADTGELFFGEGSRLTVL.

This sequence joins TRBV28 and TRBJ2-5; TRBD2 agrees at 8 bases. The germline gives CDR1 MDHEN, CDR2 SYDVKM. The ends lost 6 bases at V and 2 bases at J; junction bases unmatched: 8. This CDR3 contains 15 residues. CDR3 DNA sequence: TGTGCCAGCAGCGCCTTAGCGGGAACGCAAGAGACCCAGTACTTC. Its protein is CASSALAGTQETQYF.

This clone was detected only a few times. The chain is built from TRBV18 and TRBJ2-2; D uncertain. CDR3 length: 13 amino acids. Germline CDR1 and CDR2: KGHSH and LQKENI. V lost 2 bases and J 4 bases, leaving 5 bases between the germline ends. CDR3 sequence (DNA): TGTGCCAGCTCACCATCCATCACCGGGGAGCTGTTTTTT. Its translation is CASSPSITGELFF.

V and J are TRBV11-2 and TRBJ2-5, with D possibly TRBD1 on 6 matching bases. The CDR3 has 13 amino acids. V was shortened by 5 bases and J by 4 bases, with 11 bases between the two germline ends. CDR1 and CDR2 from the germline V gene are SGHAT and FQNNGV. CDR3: CASSPQGRETQYF. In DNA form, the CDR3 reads TGTGCCAGCAGCCCACAGGGTCGAGAGACCCAGTACTTC.

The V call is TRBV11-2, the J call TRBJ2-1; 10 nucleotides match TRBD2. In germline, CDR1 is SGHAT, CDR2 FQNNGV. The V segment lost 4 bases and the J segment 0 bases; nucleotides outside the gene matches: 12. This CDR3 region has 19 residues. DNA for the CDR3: TGTGCCAGCAGCTGGTTGGTAGCGGGAGGATCGAGCTCCTACAATGAGCAGTTCTTC. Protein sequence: CASSWLVAGGSSSYNEQFF.

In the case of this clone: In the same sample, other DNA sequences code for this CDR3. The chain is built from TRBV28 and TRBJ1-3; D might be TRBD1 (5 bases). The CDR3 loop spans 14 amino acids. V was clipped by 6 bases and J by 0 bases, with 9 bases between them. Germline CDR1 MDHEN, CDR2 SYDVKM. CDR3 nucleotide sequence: TGTGCCAGCAGAACAGGTAGCTCTGGAAACACCATATATTTT. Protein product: CASRTGSSGNTIYF.

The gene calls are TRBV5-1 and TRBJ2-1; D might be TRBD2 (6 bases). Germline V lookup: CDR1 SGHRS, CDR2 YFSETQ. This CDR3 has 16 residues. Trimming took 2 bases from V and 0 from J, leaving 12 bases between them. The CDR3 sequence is CASSLIAEPSYNEQFF. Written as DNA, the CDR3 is TGCGCCAGCAGCTTAATAGCGGAGCCCTCCTACAATGAGCAGTTCTTC.

The CDR3 here is CASSLTLGGSISGNTIYF. The CDR3 DNA reads as TGCGCCAGCAGCCTCACCCTGGGGGGGTCGATCTCTGGAAACACCATATATTTT. This chain joins TRBV4-3 and TRBJ1-3; tentatively, D is TRBD1 (5 bases). Trimming stripped 4 bases from V and 0 bases from J, with 19 bases between. The CDR3 spans 18 residues. Germline CDR1 reads LGHNA; CDR2 reads YSLEER.

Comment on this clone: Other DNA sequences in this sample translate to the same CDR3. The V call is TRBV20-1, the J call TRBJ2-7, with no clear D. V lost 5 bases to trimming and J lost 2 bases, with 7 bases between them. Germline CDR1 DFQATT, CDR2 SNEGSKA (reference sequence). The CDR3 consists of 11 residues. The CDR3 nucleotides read TGCAGTGCTTCACTAACCTACGAGCAGTACTTC. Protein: CSASLTYEQYF.

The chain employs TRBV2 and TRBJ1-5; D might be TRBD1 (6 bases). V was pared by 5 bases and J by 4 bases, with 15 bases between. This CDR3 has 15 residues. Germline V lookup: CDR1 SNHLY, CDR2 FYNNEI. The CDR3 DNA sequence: TGTGCCAGCAGTACCCAGGGGTCGGGGAATCAGCCCCAGCATTTT. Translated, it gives CASSTQGSGNQPQHF.

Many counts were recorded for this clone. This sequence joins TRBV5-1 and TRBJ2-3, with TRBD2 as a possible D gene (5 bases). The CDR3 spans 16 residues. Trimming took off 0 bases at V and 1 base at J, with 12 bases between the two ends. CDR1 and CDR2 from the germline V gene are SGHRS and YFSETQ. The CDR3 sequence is CASSLVLAVRTDTQYF. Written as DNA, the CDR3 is TGCGCCAGCAGCTTGGTTCTAGCTGTCCGCACAGATACGCAGTATTTT.

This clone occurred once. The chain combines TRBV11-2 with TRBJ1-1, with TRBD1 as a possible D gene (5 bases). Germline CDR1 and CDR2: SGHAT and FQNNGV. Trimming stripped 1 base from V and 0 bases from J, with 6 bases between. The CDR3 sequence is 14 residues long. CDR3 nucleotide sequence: TGTGCCAGCAGCTTAGCAGGGTTGAACACTGAAGCTTTCTTT. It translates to CASSLAGLNTEAFF.

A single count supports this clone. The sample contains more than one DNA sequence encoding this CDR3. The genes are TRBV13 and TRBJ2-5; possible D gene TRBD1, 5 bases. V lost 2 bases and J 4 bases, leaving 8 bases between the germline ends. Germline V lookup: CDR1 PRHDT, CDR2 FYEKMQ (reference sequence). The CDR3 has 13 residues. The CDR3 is CASSLRGGETQYF. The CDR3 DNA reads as TGTGCCAGCAGCTTAAGGGGCGGAGAGACCCAGTACTTC.

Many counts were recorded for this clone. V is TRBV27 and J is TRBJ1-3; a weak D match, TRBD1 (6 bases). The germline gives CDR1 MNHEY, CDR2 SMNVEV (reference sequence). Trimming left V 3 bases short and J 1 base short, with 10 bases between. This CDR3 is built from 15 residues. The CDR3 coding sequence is TGTGCCAGCAGTTTCCAGGGGAGGTCTGGAAACACCATATATTTT. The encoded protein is CASSFQGRSGNTIYF.

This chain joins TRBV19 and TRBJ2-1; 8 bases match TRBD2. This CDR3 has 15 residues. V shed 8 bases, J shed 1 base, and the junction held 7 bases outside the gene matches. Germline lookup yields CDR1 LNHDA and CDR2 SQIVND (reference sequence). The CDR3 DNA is TGTGCCAGTGCACGGGGGGGGCCGTCCTACAATGAGCAGTTCTTC. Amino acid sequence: CASARGGPSYNEQFF. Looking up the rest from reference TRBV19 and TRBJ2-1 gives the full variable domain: DGGITQSPKYLFRKEGQNVTLSCEQNLNHDAMYWYRQDPGQGLRLIYYSQIVNDFQKGDIAEGYSVSREKKESFPLTVTSAQKNPTAFYLCASARGGPSYNEQFFGPGTRLTVL.

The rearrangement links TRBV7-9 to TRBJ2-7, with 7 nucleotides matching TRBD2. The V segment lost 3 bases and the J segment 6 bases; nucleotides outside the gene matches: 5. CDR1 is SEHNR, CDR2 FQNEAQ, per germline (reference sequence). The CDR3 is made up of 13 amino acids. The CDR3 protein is CASSFAWGGEQYF. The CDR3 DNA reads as TGTGCCAGCAGCTTCGCCTGGGGGGGCGAGCAGTACTTC.

The CDR3 protein is CASSLSFYEKLFF. DNA of the CDR3: TGTGCCAGCAGTTTATCATTTTATGAAAAACTGTTTTTT. The chain recombines TRBV27 with TRBJ1-4; D remains ambiguous. CDR1 is MNHEY and CDR2 is SMNVEV in the germline V gene (reference sequence). The CDR3 sequence is 13 residues long. Trimming stripped 0 bases from V and 6 bases from J, with 5 bases between.

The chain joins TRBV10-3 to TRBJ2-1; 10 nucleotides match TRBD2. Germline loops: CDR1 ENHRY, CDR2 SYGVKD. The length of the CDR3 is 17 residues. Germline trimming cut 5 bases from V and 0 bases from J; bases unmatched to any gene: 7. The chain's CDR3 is CAISSGTSAISYNEQFF. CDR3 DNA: TGTGCCATCAGTTCCGGGACTAGCGCTATCTCCTACAATGAGCAGTTCTTC.

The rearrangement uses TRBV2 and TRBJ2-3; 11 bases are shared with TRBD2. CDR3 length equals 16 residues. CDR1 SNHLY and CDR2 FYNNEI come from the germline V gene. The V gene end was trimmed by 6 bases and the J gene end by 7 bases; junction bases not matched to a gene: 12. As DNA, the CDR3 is TGTGCCAGCAGCGACGACTCCGGGACTAGCGGTTATACGCAGTATTTT. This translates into CASSDDSGTSGYTQYF.

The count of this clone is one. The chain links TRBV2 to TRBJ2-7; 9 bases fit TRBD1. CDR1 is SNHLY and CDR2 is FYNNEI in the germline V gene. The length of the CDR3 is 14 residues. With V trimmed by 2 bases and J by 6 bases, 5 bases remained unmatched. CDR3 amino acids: CASSELWTGVEQYF. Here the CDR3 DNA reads TGTGCCAGCAGTGAACTTTGGACAGGGGTCGAGCAGTACTTC.

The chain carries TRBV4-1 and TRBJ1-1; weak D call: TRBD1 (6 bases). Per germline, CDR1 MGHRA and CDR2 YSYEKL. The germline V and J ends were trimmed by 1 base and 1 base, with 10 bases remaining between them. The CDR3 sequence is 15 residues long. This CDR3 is CASSQATGRNTEAFF. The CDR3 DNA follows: TGCGCCAGCAGCCAAGCCACAGGGCGGAACACTGAAGCTTTCTTT.